This T cell receptor (beta chain) stems from a study of beta chain features in type 1 diabetes. The study's findings and limits: The naive, central memory and Treg TCRB repertoires of patients appeared to be more similar to one another than those of healthy donors. Researchers report that Type 1 diabetes patients had moderately but significantly shorter TCRB CDR3s across all four CD4+ subsets.

Expressed TCRB transcripts were sequenced because the isolated RNA had all been reverse transcribed beforehand. The read count averaged roughly 4 million across naive, central memory and regulatory T cell samples. Method: immunoSEQ multiplex PCR; TCRdb's copy keeps in-frame clones and lacks some. Of some 700,000 clones listed, around 15% are singletons. The V gene lost 5 bases and the J gene lost 8 bases, with 15 bases spanning the gap. Germline V lookup: CDR1 SGHVS, CDR2 FQNEAQ. The CDR3 is 13 amino acids. Blood was collected once per donor into heparin, averaging about 120 mL. Staining for CD45RO/CCR7/CD25/CD127/CD95/CD27 allowed sorting of CD4+ naive, central memory, regulatory and stem cell-like memory cells. This clone was seen a handful of times. Its antigen is still unknown.

Material: naive CD4+ T cells from blood. This chain links TRBV7-8 with TRBJ1-2; D is ambiguous. The source of this sequence is a man younger than 35 with type 1 diabetes. The CDR3 loop is CASSPMELHGYTF. CDR3 in DNA: TGTGCCAGCAGCCCCATGGAGCTACACGGCTACACCTTC.